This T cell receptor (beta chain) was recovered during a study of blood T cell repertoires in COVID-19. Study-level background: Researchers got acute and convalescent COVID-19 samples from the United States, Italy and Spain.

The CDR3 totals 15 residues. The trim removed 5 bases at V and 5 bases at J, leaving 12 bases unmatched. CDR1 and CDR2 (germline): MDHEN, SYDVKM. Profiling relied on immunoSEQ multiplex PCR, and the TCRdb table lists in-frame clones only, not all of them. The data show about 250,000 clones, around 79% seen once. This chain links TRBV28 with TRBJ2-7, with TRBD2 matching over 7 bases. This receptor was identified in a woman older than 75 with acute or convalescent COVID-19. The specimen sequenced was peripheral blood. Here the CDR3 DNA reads TGTGCCAGCAGTCCCGAGGTAGCGGGTCTCCACGAGCAGTACTTC. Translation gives CASSPEVAGLHEQYF.